This T cell receptor beta chain is drawn from a study of cytomegalovirus exposure and HLA in healthy donors. Study-level findings and limits: According to the study, 150 to 200 TCR beta chains were cytomegalovirus-associated.

Comment on this clone: Its antigen is unidentified.

Between the trimmed V and J ends, which lost 4 bases and 1 base, there was a span of 16 bases. The V gene's germline CDR1 is SNHLY and CDR2 FYNNEI. The CDR3 covers 16 residues. 60 Vbeta and 13 Jbeta primers were used in PCR. This table comes from immunoSEQ multiplex PCR, and its TCRdb copy is limited to in-frame clones, with some not included. The profile shows about 160,000 clones, 82% of them singletons. The TCR originated in a girl under 18 in good health and CMV-seropositive. The chain is built from TRBV2 and TRBJ1-1; no clear D gene. The sequenced sample consisted of PBMCs. This CDR3 reads CASSVSTDLKNTEAFF. CDR3 coding DNA: TGTGCCAGCAGTGTCAGTACAGATTTAAAGAACACTGAAGCTTTCTTT.